This T cell receptor (beta chain) comes out of a study of PD-L1 blockade in urothelial cancer. Study overall: Most of the 29 patients were men whose urothelial cancer was bladder-origin. Study-wide findings and caveats: Durable benefit was linked to greater 3-week expansion of tumor-associated blood clones.

The CDR3 has 14 residues. CDR1 SQVTM and CDR2 ANQGSEA come from the germline V gene. Trimming shortened V by 5 bases and J by 3 bases, and 15 bases separated the two germline ends. Concerning this clone: Its target is unknown.

Patients' urothelial carcinoma was locally advanced or metastatic. Synthetic spike-ins, TCR analog templates, were added into each PCR. TCRdb's copy holds only in-frame clones and misses some; the assay was immunoSEQ multiplex PCR. Among about 100,000 clones listed, roughly nine tenths were seen once. This TCR was recovered from a woman older than 75 with urothelial cancer. Sequenced material: PBMCs, taken around atezolizumab (anti-PD-L1) treatment. The V and J genes are TRBV29-1 and TRBJ2-3; TRBD1 might be the D (5 bases). The CDR3 region has the DNA TGCAGCGTTTCGGCGTCAGGGCAGACAGATACGCAGTATTTT. Translation gives CSVSASGQTDTQYF.